This is a list of T cell receptor beta chains from one sample in a study of T cells expressing NK-cell markers. TCRdb reprocessed the 5' RACE reads and reports one entry per CDR3 protein, with no DNA. The data include about 550,000 distinct CDR3 sequences; the top ten clones carry roughly 3.4%. Sample: blood T cells: a sorted CD56 or NKG2C T cell subset, CD4+ or CD8+ T cells, or bulk PBMC T cells (not recorded which). These receptors were taken from a young man in good health. Both conserved end residues are part of each CDR3.

j_call,v_call,cdr3_aa
TRBJ2-1,TRBV7-3,CASSSHSGRAFNEQFF
TRBJ1-2,TRBV27,CATKTTDNYGYTF
TRBJ1-1,TRBV18,CASSEGRGFSNTEAFF
TRBJ1-1,TRBV5-1,CASSLQAGIMNTEAFF
TRBJ1-5,TRBV12-3/TRBV12-4,CASSLIGGRMPQHF
TRBJ1-1,TRBV10-3,CAISEGTGVGNTEAFF
TRBJ1-2,TRBV13,CASSSGQGRSGYTF
TRBJ2-3,TRBV6-4,CASSEAGAGGTDTQYF
TRBJ2-3,TRBV7-9,CASSLPTVLISTDTQYF
TRBJ2-1,TRBV10-2,CASIRDTYDNEQFF
TRBJ2-1,TRBV4-3,CASSQDERLEQFF
TRBJ1-1,TRBV16,CASTWTSNTEAFF
TRBJ2-1,TRBV11-2,CASSLGGSLFNNEQFF
TRBJ2-7,TRBV7-8,CASSSILGGLYEQYF
TRBJ2-7,TRBV20-1,CSARDGRLAGASYEQYF
TRBJ1-2,TRBV7-9,CASSLKSGTADGYTF
TRBJ2-3,TRBV19,CASSVGAYSTDTQYF
TRBJ2-4,TRBV6-5,CASSYSKARTAGAKNIQYF
TRBJ2-1,TRBV12-3/TRBV12-4,CASSPTRNEQFF
TRBJ2-1,TRBV5-1,CASSAGTGGDEQFF
TRBJ2-3,TRBV20-1,CSAFQKPGQRATDTQYF
TRBJ2-7,TRBV4-2,CASSHLTARRSYEQYF
TRBJ2-7,TRBV7-8,CASSLAVTSGVYEQYF
TRBJ2-2,TRBV7-2,CASSKGLAVTGELFF
TRBJ2-6,TRBV4-3,CASSQQVSGANVLTF
TRBJ1-2,TRBV12-3/TRBV12-4,CASSGAYRGALNYGYTF
TRBJ2-1,TRBV12-3/TRBV12-4,CATPGKAYNEQFF
TRBJ1-3,TRBV12-3/TRBV12-4,CATLGVGGAGNTIYF
TRBJ2-1,TRBV29-1,CSVEPGTSEPMQQFF
TRBJ1-2,TRBV6-1,CASSPSVTNYGYTF
TRBJ1-1,TRBV6-2/TRBV6-3,CASRLVNTEAFF
TRBJ1-2,TRBV12-3/TRBV12-4,CASSPRGQSYGYTF
TRBJ2-6,TRBV6-1,CASSESLQGALGSGANVLTF
TRBJ2-1,TRBV4-3,CASSQDGPSGSWYNEQFF
TRBJ2-1,TRBV18,CASSPGSASRLNEQFF
TRBJ2-2,TRBV9,CASSITSGRAPGELFF
TRBJ1-4,TRBV6-5,CASSYGAGTNEKLFF
TRBJ1-5,TRBV30,CAWSVAGFQQPQHF
TRBJ2-5,TRBV20-1,CSARIPRVMSETQYF
TRBJ2-7,TRBV5-5,CASSLGWRLGGSHEQYF
TRBJ2-1,TRBV7-9,CASSENDHWEQFF
TRBJ1-5,TRBV12-3/TRBV12-4,CASSLELADQPQHF
TRBJ1-2,TRBV20-1,CSADSGLGGYGYTF
TRBJ2-2,TRBV10-2,CASSERERKGVGELFF
TRBJ1-1,TRBV25-1,CASTMRTGMNTEAFF
TRBJ2-3,TRBV5-1,CASSLVAGSTDTQYF
TRBJ2-1,TRBV9,CASSGTGLAGSSYNEQFF
TRBJ2-1,TRBV7-3,CASSPSGASPTQFF
TRBJ2-2,TRBV5-1,CASSENSRGELFF
TRBJ1-2,TRBV7-2,CASSSQTGAHPYGYTF
TRBJ2-5,TRBV12-3/TRBV12-4,CASSFKMGTPLQETQYF
TRBJ2-7,TRBV28,CASSTDVGYEQYF
TRBJ1-5,TRBV20-1,CSARVGQGYSNQPQHF
TRBJ1-2,TRBV6-5,CASSYLTGEPNYGYTF
TRBJ2-2,TRBV20-1,CSAVPVRTGELFF